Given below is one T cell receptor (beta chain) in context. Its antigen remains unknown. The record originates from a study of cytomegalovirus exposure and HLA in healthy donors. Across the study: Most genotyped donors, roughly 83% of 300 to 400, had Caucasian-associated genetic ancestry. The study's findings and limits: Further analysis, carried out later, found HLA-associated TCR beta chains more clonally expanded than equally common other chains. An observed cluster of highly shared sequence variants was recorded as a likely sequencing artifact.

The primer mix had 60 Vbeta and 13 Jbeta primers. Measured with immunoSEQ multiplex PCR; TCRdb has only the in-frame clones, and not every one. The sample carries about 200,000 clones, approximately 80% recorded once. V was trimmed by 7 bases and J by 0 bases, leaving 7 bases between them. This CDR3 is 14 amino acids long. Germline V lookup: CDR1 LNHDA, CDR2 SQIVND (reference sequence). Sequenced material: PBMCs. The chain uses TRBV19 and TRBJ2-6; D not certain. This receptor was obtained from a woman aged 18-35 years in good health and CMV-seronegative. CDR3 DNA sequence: TGTGCCAGTACCGAGTCCTCTGGGGCCAACGTCCTGACTTTC. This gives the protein CASTESSGANVLTF.